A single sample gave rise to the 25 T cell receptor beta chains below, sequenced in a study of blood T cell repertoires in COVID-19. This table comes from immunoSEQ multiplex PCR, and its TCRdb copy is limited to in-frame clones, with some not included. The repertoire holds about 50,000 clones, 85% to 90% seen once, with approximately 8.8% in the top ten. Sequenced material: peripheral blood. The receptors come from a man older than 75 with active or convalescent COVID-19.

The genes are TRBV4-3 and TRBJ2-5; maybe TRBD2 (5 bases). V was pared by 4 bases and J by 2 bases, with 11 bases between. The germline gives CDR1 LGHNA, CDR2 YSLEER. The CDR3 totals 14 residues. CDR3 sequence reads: CASSLRPGQETQYF. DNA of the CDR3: TGCGCCAGCAGCCTACGCCCGGGGCAAGAGACCCAGTACTTC.

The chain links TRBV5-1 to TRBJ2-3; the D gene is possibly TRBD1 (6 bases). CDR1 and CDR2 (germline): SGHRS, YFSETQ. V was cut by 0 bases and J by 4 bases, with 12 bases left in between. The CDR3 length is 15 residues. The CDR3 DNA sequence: TGCGCCAGCAGCTTGGTCGCAGGGGTGGCAGATACGCAGTATTTT. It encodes CASSLVAGVADTQYF.

CDR3 loop: CASSRAGGAYNEQFF. In DNA form, the CDR3 reads TGTGCCAGCAGTAGGGCAGGGGGCGCTTACAATGAGCAGTTCTTC. The chain carries TRBV28 and TRBJ2-1, with 8 bases matching TRBD1. J was trimmed by 4 bases and V by 5 bases; bases with no gene match: 7. CDR1 MDHEN and CDR2 SYDVKM come from the germline V gene. The CDR3 has 15 residues.

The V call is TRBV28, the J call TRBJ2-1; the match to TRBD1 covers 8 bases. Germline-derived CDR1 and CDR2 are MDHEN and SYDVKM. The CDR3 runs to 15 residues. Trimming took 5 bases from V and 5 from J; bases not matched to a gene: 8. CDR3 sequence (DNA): TGTGCCAGCAGTCGTGGACAGGGAACCAACAATGAGCAGTTCTTC. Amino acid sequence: CASSRGQGTNNEQFF.

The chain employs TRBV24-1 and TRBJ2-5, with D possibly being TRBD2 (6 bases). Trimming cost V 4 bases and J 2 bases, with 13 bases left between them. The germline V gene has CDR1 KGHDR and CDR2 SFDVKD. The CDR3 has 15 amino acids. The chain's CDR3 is CATSERSGLQETQYF. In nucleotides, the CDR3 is TGTGCCACCAGTGAACGGAGCGGACTACAAGAGACCCAGTACTTC.

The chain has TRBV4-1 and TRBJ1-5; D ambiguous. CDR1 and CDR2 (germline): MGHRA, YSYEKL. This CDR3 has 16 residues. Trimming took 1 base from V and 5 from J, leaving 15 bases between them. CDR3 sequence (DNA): TGCGCCAGCAGCCAAGGCGCAGGAGGGCCCCATCAGCCCCAGCATTTT. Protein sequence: CASSQGAGGPHQPQHF.

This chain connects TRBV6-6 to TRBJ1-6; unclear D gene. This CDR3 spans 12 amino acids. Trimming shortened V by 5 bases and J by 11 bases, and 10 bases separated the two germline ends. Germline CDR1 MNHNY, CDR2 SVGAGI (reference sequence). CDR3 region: CASSRLGAPLHF. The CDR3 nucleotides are TGTGCCAGCAGTAGGCTCGGGGCACCCCTCCACTTT.

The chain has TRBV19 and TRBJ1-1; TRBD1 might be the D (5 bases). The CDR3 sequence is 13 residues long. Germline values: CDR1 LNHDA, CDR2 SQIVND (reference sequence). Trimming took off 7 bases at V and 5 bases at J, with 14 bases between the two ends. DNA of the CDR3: TGTGCCAGTATGCTACAGGTTCCGACTGAAGCTTTCTTT. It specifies CASMLQVPTEAFF.

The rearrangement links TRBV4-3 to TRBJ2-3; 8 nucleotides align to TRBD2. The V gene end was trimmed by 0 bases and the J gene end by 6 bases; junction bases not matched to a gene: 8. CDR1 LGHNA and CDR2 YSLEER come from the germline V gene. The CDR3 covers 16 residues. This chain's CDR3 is CASSQDQRGMGDTQYF. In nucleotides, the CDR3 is TGCGCCAGCAGCCAAGATCAGCGGGGGATGGGGGATACGCAGTATTTT.

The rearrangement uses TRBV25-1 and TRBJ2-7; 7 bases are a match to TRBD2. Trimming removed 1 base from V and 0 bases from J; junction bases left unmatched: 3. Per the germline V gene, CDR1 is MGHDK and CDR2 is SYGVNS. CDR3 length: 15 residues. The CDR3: CASSESLASSYEQYF. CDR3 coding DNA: TGTGCCAGCAGTGAATCACTAGCGAGCTCCTACGAGCAGTACTTC.

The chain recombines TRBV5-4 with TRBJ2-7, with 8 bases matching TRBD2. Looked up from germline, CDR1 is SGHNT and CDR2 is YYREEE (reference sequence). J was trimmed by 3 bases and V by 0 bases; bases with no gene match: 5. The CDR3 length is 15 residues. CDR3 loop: CASSLGLSGGYEQYF. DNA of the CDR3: TGTGCCAGCAGCTTGGGGTTGAGCGGGGGCTACGAGCAGTACTTC.

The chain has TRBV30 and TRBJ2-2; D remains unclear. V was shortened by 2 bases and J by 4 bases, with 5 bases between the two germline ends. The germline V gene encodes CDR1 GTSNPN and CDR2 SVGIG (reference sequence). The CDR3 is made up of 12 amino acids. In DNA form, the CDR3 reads TGTGCCTGGAGTAAGAGCACCGGGGAGCTGTTTTTT. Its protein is CAWSKSTGELFF. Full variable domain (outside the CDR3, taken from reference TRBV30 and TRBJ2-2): SQTIHQWPATLVQPVGSPLSLECTVEGTSNPNLYWYRQAAGRGLQLLFYSVGIGQISSEVPQNLSASRPQDRQFILSSKKLLLSDSGFYLCAWSKSTGELFFGEGSRLTVL.

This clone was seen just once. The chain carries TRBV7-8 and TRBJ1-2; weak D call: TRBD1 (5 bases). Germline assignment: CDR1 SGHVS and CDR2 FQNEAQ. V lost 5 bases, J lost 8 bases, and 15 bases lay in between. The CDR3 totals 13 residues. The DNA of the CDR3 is TGTGCCAGCAGCCCGAAAACCGGGGGGGGCTACACCTTC. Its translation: CASSPKTGGGYTF.

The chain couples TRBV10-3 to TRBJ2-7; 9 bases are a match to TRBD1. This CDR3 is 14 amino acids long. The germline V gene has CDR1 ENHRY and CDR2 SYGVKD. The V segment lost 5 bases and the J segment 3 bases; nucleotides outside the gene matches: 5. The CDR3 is CAISPGTGNYEQYF. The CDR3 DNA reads TGTGCCATCAGTCCCGGGACAGGGAACTACGAGCAGTACTTC.

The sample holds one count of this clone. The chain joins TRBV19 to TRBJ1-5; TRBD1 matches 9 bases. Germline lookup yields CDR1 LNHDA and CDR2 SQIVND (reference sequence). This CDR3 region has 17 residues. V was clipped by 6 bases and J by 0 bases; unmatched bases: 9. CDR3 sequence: CASSGTGTRYSNQPQHF. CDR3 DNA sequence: TGTGCCAGTAGCGGGACAGGGACCCGTTATAGCAATCAGCCCCAGCATTTT.

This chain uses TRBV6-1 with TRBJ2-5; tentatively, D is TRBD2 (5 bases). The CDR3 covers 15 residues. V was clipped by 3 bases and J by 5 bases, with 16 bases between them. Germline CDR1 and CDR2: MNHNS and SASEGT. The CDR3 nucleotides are TGTGCCAGCAGTGAGGCGGCGGGCTTGATCGAGACCCAGTACTTC. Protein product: CASSEAAGLIETQYF.

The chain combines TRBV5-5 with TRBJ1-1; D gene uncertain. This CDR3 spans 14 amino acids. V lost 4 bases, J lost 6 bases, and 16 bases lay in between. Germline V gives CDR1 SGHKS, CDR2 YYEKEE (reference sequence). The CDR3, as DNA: TGTGCCAGCAGCCCTCATCGTACATTCGCTGAAGCTTTCTTT. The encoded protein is CASSPHRTFAEAFF.

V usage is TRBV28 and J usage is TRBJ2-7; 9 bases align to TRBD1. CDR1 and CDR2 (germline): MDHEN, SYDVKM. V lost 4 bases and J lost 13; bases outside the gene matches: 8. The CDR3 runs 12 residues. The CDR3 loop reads CASSSPDRGIYF. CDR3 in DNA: TGTGCCAGCAGTTCCCCGGACAGGGGAATTTACTTC.

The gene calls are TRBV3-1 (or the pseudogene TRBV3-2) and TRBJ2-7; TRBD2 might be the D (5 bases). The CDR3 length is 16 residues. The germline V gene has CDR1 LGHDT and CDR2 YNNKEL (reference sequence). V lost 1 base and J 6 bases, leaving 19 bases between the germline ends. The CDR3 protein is CASSQGPPAASGEQYF. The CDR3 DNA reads TGTGCCAGCAGCCAAGGACCGCCAGCGGCCAGCGGCGAGCAGTACTTC.

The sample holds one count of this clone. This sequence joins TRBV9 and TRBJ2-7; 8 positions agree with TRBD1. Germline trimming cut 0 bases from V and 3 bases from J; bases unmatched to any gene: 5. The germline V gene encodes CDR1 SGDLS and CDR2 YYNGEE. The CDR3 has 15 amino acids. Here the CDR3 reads CASSVDPGGIYEQYF. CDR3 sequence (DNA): TGTGCCAGCAGCGTAGATCCAGGGGGCATCTACGAGCAGTACTTC.

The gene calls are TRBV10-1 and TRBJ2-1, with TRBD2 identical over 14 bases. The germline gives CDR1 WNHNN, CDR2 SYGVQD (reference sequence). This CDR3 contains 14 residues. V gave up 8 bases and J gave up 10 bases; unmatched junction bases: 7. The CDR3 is CASSGTSGRREQFF. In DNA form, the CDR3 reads TGCGCCAGCTCCGGGACTAGCGGGAGAAGGGAGCAGTTCTTC.

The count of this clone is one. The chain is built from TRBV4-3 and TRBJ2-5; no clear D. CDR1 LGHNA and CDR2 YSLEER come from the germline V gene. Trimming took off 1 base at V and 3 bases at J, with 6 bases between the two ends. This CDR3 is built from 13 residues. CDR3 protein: CASSQAPEETQYF. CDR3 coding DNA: TGCGCCAGCAGCCAAGCCCCCGAAGAGACCCAGTACTTC.

CDR3: CASSKTAMNTEAFF. CDR3 nucleotide sequence: TGTGCCAGCAGTAAGACAGCCATGAACACTGAAGCTTTCTTT. This chain uses TRBV27 with TRBJ1-1; D may be TRBD1 (5 bases). Trimming removed 5 bases from V and 0 bases from J, with 10 bases in between. In germline, CDR1 is MNHEY, CDR2 SMNVEV (reference sequence). This CDR3 has 14 residues.

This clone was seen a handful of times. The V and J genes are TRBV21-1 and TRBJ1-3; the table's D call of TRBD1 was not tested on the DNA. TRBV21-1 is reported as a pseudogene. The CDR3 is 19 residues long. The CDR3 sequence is CASSTQRPPTGDSGNTIYF. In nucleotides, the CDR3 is TGTGCCAGCAGCACCCAAAGACCCCCGACAGGAGACTCTGGAAACACCATATATTTT.

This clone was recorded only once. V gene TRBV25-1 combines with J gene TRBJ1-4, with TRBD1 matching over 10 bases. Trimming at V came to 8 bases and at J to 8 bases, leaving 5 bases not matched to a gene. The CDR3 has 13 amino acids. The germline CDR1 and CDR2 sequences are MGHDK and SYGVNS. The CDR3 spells CASRQGAGEKLFF. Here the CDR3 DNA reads TGTGCCAGCCGACAGGGGGCAGGGGAAAAACTGTTTTTT. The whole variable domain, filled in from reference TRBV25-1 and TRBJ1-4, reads EADIYQTPRYLVIGTGKKITLECSQTMGHDKMYWYQQDPGMELHLIHYSYGVNSTEKGDLSSESTVSRIRTEHFPLTLESARPSHTSQYLCASRQGAGEKLFFGSGTQLSVL.